These T cell receptor beta chains were read from a single sample in a study of OX40 agonist ivuxolimab in advanced cancers. The data were produced by immunoSEQ multiplex PCR, yet TCRdb's version contains in-frame clones alone and is incomplete. Of some 40,000 clones detected, approximately 86% appear once; the ten largest clones hold under 45%. Sample: CD4+ or CD8+ T cells sorted from blood, taken in a trial of the OX40 agonist ivuxolimab. The receptors come from an adult with an advanced solid tumor such as melanoma, head and neck, liver or kidney cancer. Both conserved end residues are part of each CDR3. The D gene is left open where the match is weak. Only part of the rows carry a size: once, few, many, or a class if the clone is expanded.

cdr3_length	d_call	v_call	j_call	clone_size	cdr3_nt	cdr3_aa
14	TRBD2	TRBV5-1	TRBJ2-7	.	TGCGCCAGCGCCCGGGGAGGGAGCTCCTACGAGCAGTACTTC	CASARGGSSYEQYF
16	TRBD1	TRBV2	TRBJ1-1	.	TGTGCCAGCAGTGAACAGGGGGGACAGCTGAACACTGAAGCTTTCTTT	CASSEQGGQLNTEAFF
15	.	TRBV11-2	TRBJ2-7	.	TGTGCCAGCAGCTTCGGACCGGAGGGGGGCTACGAGCAGTACTTC	CASSFGPEGGYEQYF
15	.	TRBV6-1	TRBJ2-6	.	TGTGCCAGCAGTGAATATTGGGTTGGGGCCAACGTCCTGACTTTC	CASSEYWVGANVLTF
12	.	TRBV5-8	TRBJ2-3	once	TGTGCCAGCAGCTTGCGGGCAGATACGCAGTATTTT	CASSLRADTQYF
17	TRBD2	TRBV9	TRBJ2-5	.	TGTGCCAGCAGCGTAGGGCTAGCGGGGGGTCGATGGGAGACCCAGTACTTC	CASSVGLAGGRWETQYF
13	.	TRBV7-3	TRBJ1-1	.	TGTGCCAGCAGCACGCAGGTGAACACTGAAGCTTTCTTT	CASSTQVNTEAFF
14	TRBD1	TRBV7-2	TRBJ1-6	.	TGTGCCAGCAGCTTACGACAGGGGAACTCACCCCTCCACTTT	CASSLRQGNSPLHF
15	.	TRBV5-8	TRBJ1-2	.	TGTGCCAGCAGCTTTTTGTTAGGGGCATCGGGAGGCTACACCTTC	CASSFLLGASGGYTF
14	TRBD2	TRBV2	TRBJ2-7	.	TGTGCCAGCGGCGTCACTAGCGGGACTGGCGAGCAGTACTTC	CASGVTSGTGEQYF
12	.	TRBV7-9	TRBJ2-3	.	TGTGCCAGCAGCTTAACGGCAGATACGCAGTATTTT	CASSLTADTQYF
16	.	TRBV7-9	TRBJ1-1	.	TGTGCCAGCAGCCAAGATCGGACGGCCGCGAACACTGAAGCTTTCTTT	CASSQDRTAANTEAFF
15	TRBD1	TRBV7-3	TRBJ2-3	.	TGTGCCAGCAGCTTAATGGGACAGGGGCAGGATACGCAGTATTTT	CASSLMGQGQDTQYF
14	.	TRBV18	TRBJ2-5	.	TGTGCCAGCTCACCGAGAGGGGGGCAAGAGACCCAGTACTTC	CASSPRGGQETQYF
15	TRBD1	TRBV6-1	TRBJ2-7	.	TGCGCCAGCAGAAAGACAGGGATTCTTTTCTACGAGCAGTACTTC	CASRKTGILFYEQYF
13	TRBD1	TRBV19	TRBJ1-2	.	TGTGCCAGCAGCAGGAGTAACAGGGGTGGCTACACCTTC	CASSRSNRGGYTF
17	TRBD1	TRBV4-1	TRBJ1-5	.	TGCGCCAGCAGCCAGCACGCAGGGGGCCGTGGCAATCAGCCCCAGCATTTT	CASSQHAGGRGNQPQHF
15	TRBD2	TRBV6-4	TRBJ2-1	.	TGTGCCAGCGCCCCCATGACTAGCGGGTACAATGAGCAGTTCTTC	CASAPMTSGYNEQFF
14	TRBD1	TRBV6-5	TRBJ2-7	.	TGTGCCAGCAGTTCCGGGACAGAGGCCTACGAGCAGTACTTC	CASSSGTEAYEQYF
13	.	TRBV7-2	TRBJ1-2	.	TGTGCCAGCAGCCCCTCCTCTGAGGGGGGCTACACCTTC	CASSPSSEGGYTF
15	TRBD1	TRBV4-1	TRBJ2-7	.	TGCGCCAGCAGCCAAGAAGGGACAGCTTCCTACGAGCAGTACTTC	CASSQEGTASYEQYF
14	.	TRBV7-9	TRBJ2-1	.	TGTGCCAGCAGCTTTAGCGGCTCCTACAATGAGCAGTTCTTC	CASSFSGSYNEQFF
11	.	TRBV28	TRBJ2-1	.	TGTGCCAGCCTCCGCGGTGGTGAGCAGTTCTTC	CASLRGGEQFF
13	.	TRBV13	TRBJ2-5	few	TGTGCCAGCACCTCGAGGCTCCAAGAGACCCAGTACTTC	CASTSRLQETQYF
18	TRBD2	TRBV5-6	TRBJ2-7	.	TGTGCCAGCAGCCCGGCCGGGACTAGCGGGAGGATATTCGGAGAGCAGTACTTC	CASSPAGTSGRIFGEQYF
19	TRBD2	TRBV12-5	TRBJ2-1	.	TGTGCTAGTGGTTTGGTACGAGGGACTAGCGGGAGTGCCACCAATGAGCAGTTCTTC	CASGLVRGTSGSATNEQFF
17	TRBD2	TRBV19	TRBJ2-5	.	TGTGCCAGTAGAACTAGCGGGGGAGCCTGGGATGAAGAGACCCAGTACTTC	CASRTSGGAWDEETQYF
15	TRBD1	TRBV9	TRBJ1-4	.	TGTGCCAGCAGCGCCGGGACAGGGGGTAATGAAAAACTGTTTTTT	CASSAGTGGNEKLFF
16	.	TRBV5-4	TRBJ2-3	.	TGTGCCAGCAGCTTAAACAGGGTTTCTAGCACAGATACGCAGTATTTT	CASSLNRVSSTDTQYF
14	.	TRBV12-2	TRBJ2-1	.	TGTGCAAGTCGCTTAGGGCATGGAAGCAATGAGCAGTTCTTC	CASRLGHGSNEQFF
13	.	TRBV5-6	TRBJ2-5	.	TGTGCCAGCAGCGGGGGACAACGAGAGACCCAGTACTTC	CASSGGQRETQYF
15	TRBD2	TRBV27	TRBJ2-7	.	TGTGCCAGCAGTCCTCTAGCGGGACCCTCCTACGAGCAGTACTTC	CASSPLAGPSYEQYF
17	TRBD1	TRBV10-3	TRBJ1-1	.	TGTGCCATCAGTGAGGGGGGGACAGGGGCAATGAACACTGAAGCTTTCTTT	CAISEGGTGAMNTEAFF
11	.	TRBV14	TRBJ2-3	.	TGTGCCAGCAGCCAAGTAGATACGCAGTATTTT	CASSQVDTQYF
18	.	TRBV4-2	TRBJ2-2	.	TGTGCCAGCAGCCAAGGGAGTTCAGCGGGTCGGAACACCGGGGAGCTGTTTTTT	CASSQGSSAGRNTGELFF
15	TRBD1	TRBV18	TRBJ2-7	.	TGTGCCAGCTCACCTTGGGACAGGCCATCCTACGAGCAGTACTTC	CASSPWDRPSYEQYF
12	.	TRBV15	TRBJ1-4	.	TGTGCCACCAGCAGAAAGGAGGAAAAACTGTTTTTT	CATSRKEEKLFF
14	TRBD1	TRBV7-9	TRBJ2-2	.	TGTGCCAGCAGCTGGACAGGGGCTAACGGGGAGCTGTTTTTT	CASSWTGANGELFF
13	.	TRBV28	TRBJ1-5	.	TGTGCCAGCAGTTTAGAAGGGGCCCAGCCCCAGCATTTT	CASSLEGAQPQHF
11	.	TRBV10-3	TRBJ2-7	.	TGTGCCATCAGTGAGAGGTACGAGCAGTACTTC	CAISERYEQYF
15	TRBD1	TRBV2	TRBJ2-3	.	TGTGCCAGCAGGGAGGGACAGGGAGTCACAGATACGCAGTATTTT	CASREGQGVTDTQYF
15	.	TRBV6-1	TRBJ1-4	.	TGTGCCAGCAGCGCGGACCAAAAGGATAATGAAAAACTGTTTTTT	CASSADQKDNEKLFF
14	.	TRBV6-1	TRBJ1-4	.	TGTGCCAGCAGTGAAATAGCCCGTAATGAAAAACTGTTTTTT	CASSEIARNEKLFF
13	.	TRBV28	TRBJ1-3	.	TGTGCCAGCAGTTTATTCCAAGGAAACACCATATATTTT	CASSLFQGNTIYF
13	TRBD1	TRBV29-1	TRBJ1-2	.	TGCAGCGTTGAACCGGGACAGGGGAAAGGCTACACCTTC	CSVEPGQGKGYTF
17	.	TRBV9	TRBJ2-2	.	TGTGCCAGCAGCGTAGGAGGCTACCAGAGGTGGACCGGGGAGCTGTTTTTT	CASSVGGYQRWTGELFF
13	.	TRBV5-1	TRBJ2-1	.	TGCGCCAGCAGCTTGGGCGGATACAATGAGCAGTTCTTC	CASSLGGYNEQFF
16	TRBD1	TRBV28	TRBJ2-5	.	TGTGCCAGCAGTTTGCCCGGGACAGGGGGAATGGAGACCCAGTACTTC	CASSLPGTGGMETQYF
16	.	TRBV5-1	TRBJ1-2	.	TGCGCCAGCAGCTCGGGATCCGGGACGTCTAACTATGGCTACACCTTC	CASSSGSGTSNYGYTF
12	.	TRBV6-1	TRBJ2-7	.	TGTGCCAGCAGTCCTACAGACTACGAGCAGTACTTC	CASSPTDYEQYF
16	TRBD2	TRBV9	TRBJ2-4	.	TGTGCCAGCAGCGTGGAGCCTAGCGGGGGTGATAGCATTCAGTACTTC	CASSVEPSGGDSIQYF
13	.	TRBV7-9	TRBJ1-2	.	TGTGCCAGCAGCTTAGCGCAAGGACGGGGCTACACCTTC	CASSLAQGRGYTF